These 21 T cell receptor beta chains were sequenced from one sample in a study of T cell repertoires in ileal Crohn's disease. Generated by immunoSEQ multiplex PCR, the TCRdb table keeps only in-frame clones and is missing some. Counted here are approximately 4,000 clones, 69% occurring once; the ten biggest clones make up roughly 16%. Sample: ileal tissue. These receptors were taken from an adult with Crohn's disease.

This clone was seen only a few times. The rearrangement links TRBV6-6 to TRBJ2-2, with 8 bases aligning to TRBD1. CDR3 length equals 13 residues. The junction had 2 bases not matched to a gene; V was cut back by 5 bases and J by 6 bases. The V gene's germline CDR1 is MNHNY and CDR2 SVGAGI (reference sequence). DNA of the CDR3: TGTGCCAGCAGTGGACAGGGCGCCGGGGAGCTGTTTTTT. The encoded protein is CASSGQGAGELFF.

The rearrangement joins TRBV19 to TRBJ2-6, with no clear D. Germline CDR1 is LNHDA and CDR2 is SQIVND (reference sequence). The V and J ends lost 2 bases and 0 bases respectively, with 14 bases between them. CDR3 length: 18 residues. The CDR3 DNA sequence: TGTGCCAGTAGTATATATTCCCCCCGCAGCTCTGGGGCCAACGTCCTGACTTTC. This codes for CASSIYSPRSSGANVLTF.

The chain recombines TRBV7-3 with TRBJ2-1; 8 nucleotides agree with TRBD2. Germline CDR1 reads SGHTA; CDR2 reads FQGTGA. The CDR3 consists of 14 residues. J gave up 6 bases and V 1 base, and 2 bases lay outside the gene matches. CDR3 DNA: TGTGCCAGCAGCTTAATGAGCGGGGGCAATGAGCAGTTCTTC. Translated, it gives CASSLMSGGNEQFF.

This rearrangement joins TRBV5-4 to TRBJ1-2, with D perhaps matching TRBD1 (6 bases). In germline, CDR1 is SGHNT, CDR2 YYREEE (reference sequence). Trimming stripped 3 bases from V and 7 bases from J, with 22 bases between. CDR3 length equals 16 residues. The CDR3 is CASSYAGTNKLGGYTF. DNA for the CDR3: TGTGCCAGCAGCTATGCCGGGACAAACAAACTAGGTGGCTACACCTTC.

CDR3 sequence (DNA): TGCGCCAGCAGCACCGGACTAGTCGGTTCGCGTCAAGAGACCCAGTACTTC. Translated, it gives CASSTGLVGSRQETQYF. V gene TRBV5-1 combines with J gene TRBJ2-5; 7 nucleotides line up with TRBD2. The CDR3 length is 17 residues. With V trimmed by 4 bases and J by 2 bases, 14 bases remained unmatched. The germline gives CDR1 SGHRS, CDR2 YFSETQ.

The chain uses TRBV25-1 and TRBJ2-3; 11 bases agree with TRBD2. This CDR3 is built from 15 residues. Per germline, CDR1 MGHDK and CDR2 SYGVNS. The trim removed 5 bases at V and 4 bases at J, leaving 5 bases unmatched. The CDR3 loop reads CASSFSGGDADTQYF. In DNA, the CDR3 is TGTGCCAGCAGTTTTAGCGGGGGGGACGCAGATACGCAGTATTTT. Variable domain in full (rest from reference TRBV25-1 and TRBJ2-3): EADIYQTPRYLVIGTGKKITLECSQTMGHDKMYWYQQDPGMELHLIHYSYGVNSTEKGDLSSESTVSRIRTEHFPLTLESARPSHTSQYLCASSFSGGDADTQYFGPGTRLTVL.

The rearrangement links TRBV6-1 to TRBJ1-2; D remains ambiguous. Germline lookup yields CDR1 MNHNS and CDR2 SASEGT. V was pared by 3 bases and J by 5 bases, with 16 bases between. This CDR3 spans 15 amino acids. The CDR3 region has the DNA TGTGCCAGCAGTGAGAACTCCCACGGGTCTTATGGCTACACCTTC. This gives the protein CASSENSHGSYGYTF.

In regard to this clone: Other DNA sequences within the sample encode an identical CDR3. The rearrangement links TRBV6-5 to TRBJ2-7; 7 nucleotides agree with TRBD1. Germline CDR1 is MNHEY and CDR2 is SVGAGI. The CDR3 is made up of 13 amino acids. J lost 3 bases, V lost 6 bases, and 5 bases had no gene match. The CDR3 sequence: CASRQGQIYEQYF. DNA for the CDR3: TGTGCCAGCAGACAGGGGCAAATCTACGAGCAGTACTTC.

This clone was counted a few times. In nucleotides, the CDR3 is TGTGCCAGCAGCTTAGTAGGGGCCGCCACAGATACGCAGTATTTT. This gives the protein CASSLVGAATDTQYF. The V call is TRBV7-3, the J call TRBJ2-3; possible D gene TRBD1, 5 bases. There are 15 residues in the CDR3. CDR1 is SGHTA, CDR2 FQGTGA, per germline. V lost 2 bases to trimming and J lost 2 bases, with 11 bases between them.

The chain combines TRBV11-2 with TRBJ1-2; weak D call: TRBD1 (5 bases). V shed 0 bases and J shed 3 bases, with 11 bases lying between them. The CDR3 is made up of 15 amino acids. Germline lookup yields CDR1 SGHAT and CDR2 FQNNGV. CDR3 residues: CASSLDLGDYYGYTF. As DNA, the CDR3 is TGTGCCAGCAGCTTAGATCTTGGGGACTACTATGGCTACACCTTC.

This clone rates as large. The V gene is TRBV7-3, the J gene TRBJ2-1, with TRBD1 as a possible D gene (6 bases). The V end lost 6 bases, the J end lost 0 bases, and 21 bases lay between the germline ends. The CDR3 loop spans 18 amino acids. The V gene's germline CDR1 is SGHTA and CDR2 FQGTGA. DNA of the CDR3: TGTGCCAGCAGTTCTACCGAGGACAGACTGAGCTCCTACAATGAGCAGTTCTTC. It encodes CASSSTEDRLSSYNEQFF.

The rearrangement uses TRBV10-3 and TRBJ1-6; D may be TRBD1 (5 bases). Per germline, CDR1 ENHRY and CDR2 SYGVKD. V was cut by 6 bases and J by 9 bases, with 18 bases left in between. This CDR3 is 15 amino acids long. CDR3 loop: CAISLEGRSGSPLHF. DNA for the CDR3: TGTGCCATCAGCCTGGAGGGGAGGAGTGGTTCACCCCTCCACTTT.

The chain uses TRBV15 and TRBJ2-2; TRBD2 might be the D (5 bases). V was trimmed by 8 bases and J by 0 bases, leaving 13 bases between them. Per germline, CDR1 LNHNV and CDR2 YYDKDF (reference sequence). The CDR3 length is 15 residues. The CDR3 sequence: CATGPGNTNTGELFF. Here the CDR3 DNA reads TGTGCCACCGGCCCGGGGAATACGAACACCGGGGAGCTGTTTTTT.

The gene calls are TRBV7-3 and TRBJ1-3; a possible D gene is TRBD1 (5 bases). The V gene's germline CDR1 is SGHTA and CDR2 FQGTGA. This CDR3 has 15 residues. V lost 5 bases and J 4 bases, leaving 15 bases between the germline ends. DNA of the CDR3: TGTGCCAGCAGCCCCAGCGGGGGATACGGAAACACCATATATTTT. Translated: CASSPSGGYGNTIYF. Full variable domain (rest looked up from reference TRBV7-3 and TRBJ1-3): GAGVSQTPSNKVTEKGKYVELRCDPISGHTALYWYRQSLGQGPEFLIYFQGTGAADDSGLPNDRFFAVRPEGSVSTLKIQRTERGDSAVYLCASSPSGGYGNTIYFGEGSWLTVV.

This clone was detected a few times. The chain links TRBV4-3 to TRBJ2-3, with TRBD2 as a possible D gene (5 bases). V was trimmed by 1 base and J by 8 bases, leaving 22 bases between them. This CDR3 has 17 residues. CDR1 is LGHNA, CDR2 YSLEER, per germline. The CDR3 protein is CASSQGSPGSTSGTQYF. In nucleotides, the CDR3 is TGCGCCAGCAGCCAAGGTTCCCCAGGCAGCACCAGCGGTACGCAGTATTTT.

The V and J genes are TRBV6-5 and TRBJ2-2, with D uncertain. V lost 0 bases and J lost 8, with 10 bases in between. The CDR3 has 14 residues. The germline gives CDR1 MNHEY, CDR2 SVGAGI. The CDR3 coding sequence is TGTGCCAGCAGTTACTCGTTGCGTTCTGGGGAGCTGTTTTTT. Protein: CASSYSLRSGELFF.

V is TRBV4-1 and J is TRBJ2-7; 8 bases agree with TRBD1. CDR3 length: 17 residues. V dropped 0 bases and J dropped 7; count of bases not matched to a gene: 14. Germline V CDR1 and CDR2: MGHRA, YSYEKL. The CDR3 spells CASSQDQSGGGGREQYF. As DNA, the CDR3 is TGCGCCAGCAGCCAAGATCAGTCAGGGGGCGGAGGAAGGGAGCAGTACTTC.

The CDR3, as DNA: TGTGCCAGCAGGGGACTAGCGGTAATCTCTGGGGCCAACGTCCTGACTTTC. Translated: CASRGLAVISGANVLTF. The V gene is TRBV2, the J gene TRBJ2-6; 11 positions match TRBD2. The CDR3 is 17 amino acids. The V segment lost 6 bases and the J segment 0 bases; nucleotides outside the gene matches: 4. Germline V lookup: CDR1 SNHLY, CDR2 FYNNEI.

This clone was found once. The chain recombines TRBV5-4 with TRBJ1-1; no clear D. V gave up 1 base and J gave up 0 bases, with 4 bases separating them. CDR3 size: 13 residues. Germline CDR1 is SGHNT and CDR2 is YYREEE (reference sequence). CDR3 in DNA: TGTGCCAGCAGCTTGACGGTGAACACTGAAGCTTTCTTT. Protein sequence: CASSLTVNTEAFF.

The chain couples TRBV4-3 to TRBJ2-3, with 10 bases matching TRBD2. The junction had 10 bases not matched to a gene; V was cut back by 0 bases and J by 7 bases. This CDR3 is 17 amino acids long. Germline V CDR1 and CDR2: LGHNA, YSLEER. CDR3 in amino acids: CASSQDTRIAGGNTQYF. Here the CDR3 DNA reads TGCGCCAGCAGCCAAGATACGAGGATAGCGGGGGGAAATACGCAGTATTTT.

This chain links TRBV30 with TRBJ2-7, with 8 bases fitting TRBD2. CDR3 length equals 15 residues. J lost 2 bases, V lost 1 base, and 7 bases had no gene match. In germline, CDR1 is GTSNPN, CDR2 SVGIG (reference sequence). DNA of the CDR3: TGTGCCTGGAGTGCACGGGGGGGAACCCCCTACGAGCAGTACTTC. Residues: CAWSARGGTPYEQYF. The variable domain in full, completed from reference TRBV30 and TRBJ2-7, reads SQTIHQWPATLVQPVGSPLSLECTVEGTSNPNLYWYRQAAGRGLQLLFYSVGIGQISSEVPQNLSASRPQDRQFILSSKKLLLSDSGFYLCAWSARGGTPYEQYFGPGTRLTVT.